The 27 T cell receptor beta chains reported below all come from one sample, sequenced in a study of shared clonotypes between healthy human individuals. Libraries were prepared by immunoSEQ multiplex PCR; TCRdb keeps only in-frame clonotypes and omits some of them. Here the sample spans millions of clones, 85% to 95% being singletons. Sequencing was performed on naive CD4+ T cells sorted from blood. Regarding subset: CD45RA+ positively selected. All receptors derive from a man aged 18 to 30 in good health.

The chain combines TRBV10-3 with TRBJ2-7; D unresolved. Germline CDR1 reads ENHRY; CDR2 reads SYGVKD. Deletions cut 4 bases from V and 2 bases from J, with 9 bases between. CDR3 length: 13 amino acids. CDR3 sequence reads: CAISGVNPYEQYF. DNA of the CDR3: TGTGCCATCAGTGGCGTCAACCCCTACGAGCAGTACTTC.

CDR3: CASSISGGAQETQYF. The DNA for the CDR3 is TGTGCCAGTAGTATAAGCGGGGGGGCGCAAGAGACCCAGTACTTC. J is TRBJ2-5 and V is TRBV19, with 10 bases identical to TRBD2. V lost 2 bases to trimming and J lost 2 bases; unmatched junction nucleotides: 2. Germline V lookup: CDR1 LNHDA, CDR2 SQIVND (reference sequence). This CDR3 is built from 15 residues.

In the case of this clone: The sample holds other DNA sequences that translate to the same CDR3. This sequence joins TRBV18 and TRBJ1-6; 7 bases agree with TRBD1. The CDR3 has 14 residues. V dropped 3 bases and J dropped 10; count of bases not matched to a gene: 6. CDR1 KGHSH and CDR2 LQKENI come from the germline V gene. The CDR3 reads CASSPQGEGSPLHF. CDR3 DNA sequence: TGTGCCAGCTCACCCCAGGGGGAGGGCTCACCCCTCCACTTT.

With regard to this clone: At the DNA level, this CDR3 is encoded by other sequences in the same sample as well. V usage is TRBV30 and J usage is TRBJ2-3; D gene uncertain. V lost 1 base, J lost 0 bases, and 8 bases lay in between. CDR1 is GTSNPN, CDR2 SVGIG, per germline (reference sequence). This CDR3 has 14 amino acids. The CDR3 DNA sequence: TGTGCCTGGAGTGCGGGCCCTAGCACAGATACGCAGTATTTT. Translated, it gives CAWSAGPSTDTQYF.

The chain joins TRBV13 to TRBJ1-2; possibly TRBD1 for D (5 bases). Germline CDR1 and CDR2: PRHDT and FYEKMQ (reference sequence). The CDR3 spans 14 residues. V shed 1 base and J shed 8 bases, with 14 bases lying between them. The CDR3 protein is CASSLVGVDGGYTF. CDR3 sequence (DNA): TGTGCCAGCAGCTTAGTGGGGGTCGACGGAGGCTACACCTTC.

For the CDR3, the DNA is TGTGCCACCAGCAGAGGGGACAGTAACACCGGGGAGCTGTTTTTT. It codes for CATSRGDSNTGELFF. This chain joins TRBV15 and TRBJ2-2, with 7 bases aligning to TRBD1. Per the germline V gene, CDR1 is LNHNV and CDR2 is YYDKDF (reference sequence). Germline trimming cut 1 base from V and 2 bases from J; bases unmatched to any gene: 1. The CDR3 contains 15 residues.

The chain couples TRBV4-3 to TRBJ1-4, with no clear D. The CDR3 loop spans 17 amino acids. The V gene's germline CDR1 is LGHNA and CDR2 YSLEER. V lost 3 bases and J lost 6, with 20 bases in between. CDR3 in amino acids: CASSQSGRWPDHEKLFF. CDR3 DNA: TGCGCCAGCAGCCAGAGCGGTCGTTGGCCAGACCATGAAAAACTGTTTTTT.

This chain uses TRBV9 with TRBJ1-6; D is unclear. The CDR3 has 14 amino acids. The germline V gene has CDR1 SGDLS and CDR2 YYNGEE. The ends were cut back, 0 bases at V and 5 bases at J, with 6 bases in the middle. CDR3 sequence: CASSVGRNNSPLHF. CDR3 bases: TGTGCCAGCAGCGTAGGTCGGAATAATTCACCCCTCCACTTT.

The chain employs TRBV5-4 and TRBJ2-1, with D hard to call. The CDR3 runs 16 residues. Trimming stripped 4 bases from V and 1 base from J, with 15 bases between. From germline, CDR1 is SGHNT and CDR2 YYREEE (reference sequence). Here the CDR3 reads CASSVGLPGSYNEQFF. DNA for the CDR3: TGTGCCAGCAGCGTGGGCCTACCTGGGTCCTACAATGAGCAGTTCTTC. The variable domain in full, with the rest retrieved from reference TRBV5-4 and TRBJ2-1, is ETGVTQSPTHLIKTRGQQVTLRCSSQSGHNTVSWYQQALGQGPQFIFQYYREEENGRGNFPPRFSGLQFPNYSSELNVNALELDDSALYLCASSVGLPGSYNEQFFGPGTRLTVL.

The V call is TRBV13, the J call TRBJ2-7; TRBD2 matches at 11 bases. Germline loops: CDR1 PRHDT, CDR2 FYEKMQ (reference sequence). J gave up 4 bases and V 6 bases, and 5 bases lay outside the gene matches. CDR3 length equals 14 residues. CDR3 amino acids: CASRVAGGPYEQYF. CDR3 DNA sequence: TGTGCCAGCAGGGTAGCGGGAGGGCCGTACGAGCAGTACTTC.

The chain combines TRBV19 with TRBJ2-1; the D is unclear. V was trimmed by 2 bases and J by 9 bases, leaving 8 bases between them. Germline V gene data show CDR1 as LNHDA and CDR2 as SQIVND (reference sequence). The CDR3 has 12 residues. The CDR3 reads CASSILAGEQFF. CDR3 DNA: TGTGCCAGTAGTATACTGGCCGGTGAGCAGTTCTTC.

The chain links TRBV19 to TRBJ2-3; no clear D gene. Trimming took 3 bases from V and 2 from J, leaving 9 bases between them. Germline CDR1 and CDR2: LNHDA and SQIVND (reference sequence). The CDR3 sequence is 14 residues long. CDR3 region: CASSILAFTDTQYF. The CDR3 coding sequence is TGTGCCAGTAGTATCTTGGCCTTCACAGATACGCAGTATTTT.

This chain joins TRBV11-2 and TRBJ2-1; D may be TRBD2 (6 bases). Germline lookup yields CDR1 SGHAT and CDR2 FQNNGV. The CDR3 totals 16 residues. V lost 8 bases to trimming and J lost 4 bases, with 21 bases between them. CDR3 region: CASGTALGGAYNEQFF. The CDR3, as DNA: TGTGCCAGCGGCACGGCCCTGGGCGGGGCTTACAATGAGCAGTTCTTC.

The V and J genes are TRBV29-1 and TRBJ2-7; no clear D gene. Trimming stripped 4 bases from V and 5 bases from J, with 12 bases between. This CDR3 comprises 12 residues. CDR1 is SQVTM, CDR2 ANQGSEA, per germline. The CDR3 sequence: CSVAPGPNEQYF. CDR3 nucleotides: TGCAGCGTTGCCCCCGGACCCAACGAGCAGTACTTC.

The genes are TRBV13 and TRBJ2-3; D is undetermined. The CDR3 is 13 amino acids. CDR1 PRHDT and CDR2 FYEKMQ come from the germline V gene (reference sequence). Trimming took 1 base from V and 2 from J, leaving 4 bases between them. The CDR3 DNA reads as TGTGCCAGCAGCTTAGCTCTCACAGATACGCAGTATTTT. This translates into CASSLALTDTQYF.

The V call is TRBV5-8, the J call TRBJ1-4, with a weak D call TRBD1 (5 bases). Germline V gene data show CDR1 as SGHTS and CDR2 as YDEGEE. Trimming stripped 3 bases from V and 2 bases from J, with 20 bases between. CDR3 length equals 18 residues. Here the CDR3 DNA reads TGTGCCAGCAGCTCGCCACCTCAGGGTCCGGGTACTAATGAAAAACTGTTTTTT. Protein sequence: CASSSPPQGPGTNEKLFF.

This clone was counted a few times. Here the CDR3 DNA reads TGTGCCAGCTCACCGACCAAGAACACTGAAGCTTTCTTT. It codes for CASSPTKNTEAFF. This chain links TRBV18 with TRBJ1-1; the D is unclear. The CDR3 sequence is 13 residues long. Germline-derived CDR1 and CDR2 are KGHSH and LQKENI. V was trimmed by 3 bases and J by 1 base, leaving 6 bases between them.

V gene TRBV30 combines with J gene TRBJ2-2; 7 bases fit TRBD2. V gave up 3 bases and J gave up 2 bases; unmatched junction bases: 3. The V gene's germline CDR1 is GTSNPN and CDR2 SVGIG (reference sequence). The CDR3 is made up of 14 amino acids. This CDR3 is CAWRPGGNTGELFF. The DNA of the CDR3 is TGTGCCTGGAGACCGGGGGGTAACACCGGGGAGCTGTTTTTT.

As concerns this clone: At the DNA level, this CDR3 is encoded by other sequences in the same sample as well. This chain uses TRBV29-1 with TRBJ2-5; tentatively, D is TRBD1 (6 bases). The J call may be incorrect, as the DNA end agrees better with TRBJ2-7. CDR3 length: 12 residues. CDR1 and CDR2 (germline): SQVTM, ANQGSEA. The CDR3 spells CSVTGSSYEQYF. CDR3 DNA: TGCAGCGTTACAGGGAGCTCCTACGAGCAGTACTTC.

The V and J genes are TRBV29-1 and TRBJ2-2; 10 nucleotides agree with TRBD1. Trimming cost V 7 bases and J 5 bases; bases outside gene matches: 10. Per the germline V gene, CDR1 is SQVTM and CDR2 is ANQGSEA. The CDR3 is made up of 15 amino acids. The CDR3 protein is CSALRDRGGTGELFF. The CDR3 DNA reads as TGCAGCGCCCTCCGGGACAGGGGCGGAACCGGGGAGCTGTTTTTT.

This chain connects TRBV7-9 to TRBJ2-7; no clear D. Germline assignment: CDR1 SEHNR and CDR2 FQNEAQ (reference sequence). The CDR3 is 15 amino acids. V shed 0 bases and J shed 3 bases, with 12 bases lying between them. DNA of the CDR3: TGTGCCAGCAGCTTAGCGCTACGGTGGGACTACGAGCAGTACTTC. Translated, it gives CASSLALRWDYEQYF.

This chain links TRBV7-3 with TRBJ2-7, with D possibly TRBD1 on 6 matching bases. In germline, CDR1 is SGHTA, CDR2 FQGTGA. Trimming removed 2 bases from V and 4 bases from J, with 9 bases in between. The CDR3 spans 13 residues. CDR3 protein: CASSLQTGYEQYF. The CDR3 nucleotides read TGTGCCAGCAGCTTACAGACAGGATACGAGCAGTACTTC. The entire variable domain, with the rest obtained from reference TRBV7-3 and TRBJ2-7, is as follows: GAGVSQTPSNKVTEKGKYVELRCDPISGHTALYWYRQSLGQGPEFLIYFQGTGAADDSGLPNDRFFAVRPEGSVSTLKIQRTERGDSAVYLCASSLQTGYEQYFGPGTRLTVT.

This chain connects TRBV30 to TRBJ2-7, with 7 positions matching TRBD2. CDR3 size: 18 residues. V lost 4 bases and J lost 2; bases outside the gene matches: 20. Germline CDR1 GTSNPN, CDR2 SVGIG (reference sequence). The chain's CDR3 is CAWTRGLEYGGRTYEQYF. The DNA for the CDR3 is TGTGCCTGGACTAGAGGACTAGAGTATGGAGGGAGAACCTACGAGCAGTACTTC.

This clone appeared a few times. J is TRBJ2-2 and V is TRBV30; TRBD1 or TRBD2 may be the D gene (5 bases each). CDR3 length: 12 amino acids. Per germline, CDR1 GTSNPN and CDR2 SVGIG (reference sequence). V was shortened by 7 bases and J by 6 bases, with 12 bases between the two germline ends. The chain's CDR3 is CASKGPSGELFF. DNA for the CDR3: TGTGCCTCTAAGGGACCCTCCGGGGAGCTGTTTTTT.

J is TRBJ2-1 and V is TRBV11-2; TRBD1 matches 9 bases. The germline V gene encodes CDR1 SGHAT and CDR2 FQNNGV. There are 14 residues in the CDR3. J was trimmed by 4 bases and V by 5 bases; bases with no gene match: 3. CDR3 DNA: TGTGCCAGCAGCCTCGGGACAGGGTACAATGAGCAGTTCTTC. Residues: CASSLGTGYNEQFF.

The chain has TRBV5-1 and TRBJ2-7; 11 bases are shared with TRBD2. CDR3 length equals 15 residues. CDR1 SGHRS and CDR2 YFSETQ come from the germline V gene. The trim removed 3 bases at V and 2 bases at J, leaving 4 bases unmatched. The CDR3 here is CASSSLAGDTYEQYF. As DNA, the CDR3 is TGCGCCAGCAGCTCACTAGCGGGAGACACCTACGAGCAGTACTTC.

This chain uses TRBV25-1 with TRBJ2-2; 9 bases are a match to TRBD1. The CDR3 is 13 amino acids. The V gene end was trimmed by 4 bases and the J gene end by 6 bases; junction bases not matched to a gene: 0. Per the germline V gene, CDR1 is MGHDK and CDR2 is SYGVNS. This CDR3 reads CASSGTGAGELFF. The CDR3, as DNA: TGTGCCAGCAGTGGGACAGGGGCCGGGGAGCTGTTTTTT.